Presented here are 22 T cell receptor beta chains from one specimen sequenced in a study of blood T cell repertoires in COVID-19. Generated by immunoSEQ multiplex PCR, the TCRdb table keeps only in-frame clones and is missing some. Of about 320,000 clones in the sample, 85% were seen once. The sample taken for sequencing was PBMCs or T cells enriched from blood (not recorded which). The source is a woman aged 25 to 39 who had been exposed to COVID-19.

The chain couples TRBV28 to TRBJ1-3; D is unclear. Looked up from germline, CDR1 is MDHEN and CDR2 is SYDVKM. V was pared by 1 base and J by 0 bases, with 10 bases between. The CDR3 is made up of 16 amino acids. The CDR3 loop reads CASSLSVASSGNTIYF. DNA of the CDR3: TGTGCCAGCAGTTTATCCGTCGCCAGCTCTGGAAACACCATATATTTT.

This clone showed up just once. J is TRBJ2-3 and V is TRBV24-1, with 10 bases aligning to TRBD2. Germline V gives CDR1 KGHDR, CDR2 SFDVKD. CDR3 length equals 16 residues. With V trimmed by 4 bases and J by 1 base, 4 bases remained unmatched. The CDR3 protein is CATSDASGRGTDTQYF. The DNA for the CDR3 is TGTGCCACCAGTGACGCTAGCGGGAGAGGCACAGATACGCAGTATTTT.

V gene TRBV3-1 (or the pseudogene TRBV3-2) combines with J gene TRBJ2-5, with D perhaps TRBD1 (6 bases). In germline, CDR1 is LGHDT, CDR2 YNNKEL (reference sequence). CDR3 size: 15 residues. V shed 2 bases and J shed 5 bases, with 15 bases lying between them. The CDR3 loop is CASSQRTVRSETQYF. The CDR3 coding sequence is TGTGCCAGCAGCCAAAGGACAGTCCGTTCGGAGACCCAGTACTTC.

V gene TRBV21-1 combines with J gene TRBJ1-2. TRBV21-1 is classified as a pseudogene. The CDR3 consists of 17 residues. The CDR3 spells CASSKVAEGQANYGYTF. CDR3 in DNA: TGTGCCAGCAGCAAAGTGGCGGAGGGGCAAGCTAACTATGGCTACACCTTC.

The V gene is TRBV7-6, the J gene TRBJ2-7; TRBD1 aligns across 7 bases. The V and J ends lost 8 bases and 7 bases, in that order; junction bases with no gene match: 8. Germline V gene lookup returns CDR1 SGHVS and CDR2 FNYEAQ. CDR3 size: 12 residues. CDR3 amino acids: CASRQGLGEQYF. CDR3 DNA sequence: TGTGCCAGCCGACAGGGCCTTGGGGAGCAGTACTTC.

This clone was seen more than once but under ten times. The chain has TRBV28 and TRBJ1-2; TRBD1 matches 7 bases. V lost 4 bases and J lost 7; bases outside the gene matches: 6. The CDR3 has 13 amino acids. Germline V gene lookup returns CDR1 MDHEN and CDR2 SYDVKM. The CDR3 is CASSYQGDGGYTF. CDR3 in DNA: TGTGCCAGCAGTTATCAGGGGGATGGTGGCTACACCTTC.

The chain couples TRBV2 to TRBJ1-4; possible D gene TRBD1, 5 bases. CDR1 SNHLY and CDR2 FYNNEI come from the germline V gene. The CDR3 has 16 amino acids. Trimming took off 10 bases at V and 0 bases at J, with 18 bases between the two ends. The CDR3 spells CAIQVLGLATNEKLFF. DNA for the CDR3: TGTGCCATACAGGTACTCGGCTTGGCAACTAATGAAAAACTGTTTTTT.

The chain is built from TRBV19 and TRBJ1-2, with D possibly matching TRBD1 (6 bases). This CDR3 contains 13 residues. The V gene's germline CDR1 is LNHDA and CDR2 SQIVND (reference sequence). V lost 4 bases, J lost 7 bases, and 13 bases lay in between. The CDR3 here is CASSTDLGGGYTF. In DNA, the CDR3 is TGTGCCAGTAGTACGGACCTAGGGGGTGGCTACACCTTC.

This chain joins TRBV15 and TRBJ2-1, with a possible D match to TRBD2 (6 bases). The length of the CDR3 is 15 residues. V was trimmed by 0 bases and J by 7 bases, leaving 13 bases between them. Germline CDR1 LNHNV, CDR2 YYDKDF (reference sequence). CDR3 nucleotide sequence: TGTGCCACCAGCAGAGATCACCTAGCGACTAATGAGCAGTTCTTC. Amino acid sequence: CATSRDHLATNEQFF.

The chain has TRBV19 and TRBJ1-2; the D gene is possibly TRBD1 (5 bases). This CDR3 has 13 residues. Germline lookup yields CDR1 LNHDA and CDR2 SQIVND (reference sequence). The V end lost 5 bases, the J end lost 4 bases, and 11 bases lay between the germline ends. In DNA form, the CDR3 reads TGTGCCAGTAGTTTCAGGGAAACCTATGGCTACACCTTC. Amino acid sequence: CASSFRETYGYTF. The entire variable domain, with the rest obtained from reference TRBV19 and TRBJ1-2, is as follows: DGGITQSPKYLFRKEGQNVTLSCEQNLNHDAMYWYRQDPGQGLRLIYYSQIVNDFQKGDIAEGYSVSREKKESFPLTVTSAQKNPTAFYLCASSFRETYGYTFGSGTRLTVV.

The rearrangement joins TRBV20-1 to TRBJ2-3, with 8 bases lining up with TRBD2. The CDR3 runs to 14 residues. Germline values: CDR1 DFQATT, CDR2 SNEGSKA (reference sequence). Trimming cost V 3 bases and J 7 bases; bases outside gene matches: 9. This CDR3 reads CSASYRLARNTQYF. The CDR3 coding sequence is TGCAGTGCTAGTTATCGACTAGCGAGAAATACGCAGTATTTT.

J is TRBJ2-5 and V is TRBV5-1, with 14 bases aligning to TRBD2. The V segment lost 4 bases and the J segment 3 bases; nucleotides outside the gene matches: 2. CDR1 is SGHRS and CDR2 is YFSETQ in the germline V gene. This CDR3 comprises 15 residues. The CDR3, as DNA: TGCGCCAGCAGCCCGGGACTAGCGGGGGAAGAGACCCAGTACTTC. This codes for CASSPGLAGEETQYF.

The chain employs TRBV30 and TRBJ1-1; D is unresolved. V lost 3 bases and J lost 5, with 10 bases in between. The germline gives CDR1 GTSNPN, CDR2 SVGIG (reference sequence). CDR3 size: 12 residues. CDR3 coding DNA: TGTGCCTGGAGGGAAGGAGAGACTGAAGCTTTCTTT. Encoded protein: CAWREGETEAFF.

This clone was found a few times. The J gene is TRBJ1-2, the V gene TRBV21-1; no check of the table's D call, TRBD1, against the DNA was made. TRBV21-1 is tagged as a pseudogene. This CDR3 has 17 residues. CDR3 sequence reads: CASSKVGPDRPNYGYTF. The CDR3 nucleotides read TGTGCCAGCAGCAAAGTTGGGCCGGACAGACCTAACTATGGCTACACCTTC.

The V gene is TRBV30, the J gene TRBJ2-7; 8 nucleotides agree with TRBD1. The V and J ends lost 3 bases and 3 bases, in that order; junction bases with no gene match: 7. The germline V gene has CDR1 GTSNPN and CDR2 SVGIG (reference sequence). This CDR3 is built from 14 residues. CDR3 region: CAWSPGTGDYEQYF. The CDR3 DNA reads as TGTGCCTGGAGCCCCGGGACAGGTGACTACGAGCAGTACTTC.

V is TRBV7-9 and J is TRBJ2-5; 8 bases align to TRBD1. Germline values: CDR1 SEHNR, CDR2 FQNEAQ (reference sequence). V dropped 1 base and J dropped 5; count of bases not matched to a gene: 3. The CDR3 runs 14 residues. The CDR3 coding sequence is TGTGCCAGCAGCTTAGAGGGACAGGTGGAGACCCAGTACTTC. Residues: CASSLEGQVETQYF.

The V gene is TRBV7-3, the J gene TRBJ1-5; D gene unclear. Germline CDR1 and CDR2: SGHTA and FQGTGA. This CDR3 region has 22 residues. The germline V and J ends were trimmed by 1 base and 5 bases, with 33 bases remaining between them. The CDR3 DNA reads as TGTGCCAGCAGCTTAAATAAGGTAGCTAGATCAGCCCGAATCCCGTTCCATCAGCCCCAGCATTTT. Its translation: CASSLNKVARSARIPFHQPQHF.

V and J are TRBV2 and TRBJ2-7; 8 bases map to TRBD1. CDR3 size: 12 residues. Looked up from germline, CDR1 is SNHLY and CDR2 is FYNNEI. With 8 bases clipped from V and 6 bases from J, the junction kept 6 bases outside the gene matches. CDR3 loop: CASSRGQVEQYF. The CDR3 nucleotides are TGTGCCAGCTCTCGGGGACAGGTCGAGCAGTACTTC.

The chain recombines TRBV3-1 (or the pseudogene TRBV3-2) with TRBJ1-6, with 11 bases identical to TRBD1. The CDR3 totals 14 residues. The V gene end was trimmed by 5 bases and the J gene end by 10 bases; junction bases not matched to a gene: 4. The V gene's germline CDR1 is LGHDT and CDR2 YNNKEL (reference sequence). CDR3 loop: CASSSGTGGSPLHF. In DNA form, the CDR3 reads TGTGCCAGCAGCTCCGGGACAGGGGGGTCACCCCTCCACTTT.

V gene TRBV24-1 combines with J gene TRBJ2-5; D possibly corresponds to TRBD1 (6 bases). The CDR3 covers 15 residues. Trimming left V 2 bases short and J 4 bases short, with 13 bases between. Germline values: CDR1 KGHDR, CDR2 SFDVKD. DNA of the CDR3: TGTGCCACCAGTGATTCGTACAGGGTCCCAGAGACCCAGTACTTC. Residues: CATSDSYRVPETQYF.

The CDR3 DNA reads as TGTGCCAGTGGACTAGCGAGACCCTACGAGCAGTACTTC. Translated: CASGLARPYEQYF. The chain joins TRBV12-3 or TRBV12-4 to TRBJ2-7, with TRBD2 identical over 9 bases. Unmatched junction bases numbered 5, after V lost 9 bases and J lost 2 bases. The CDR3 runs to 13 residues.

J is TRBJ2-6 and V is TRBV11-2; no reliable D call. Germline V gives CDR1 SGHAT, CDR2 FQNNGV. V dropped 7 bases and J dropped 1 base, with 2 bases sitting between them. CDR3 size: 12 residues. In nucleotides, the CDR3 is TGTGCCAGCATATCTGGGGCCAACGTCCTGACTTTC. This sequence encodes CASISGANVLTF.